This TCR beta chain was captured by sequencing in a study of T cell responses to AZD1222 COVID-19 vaccine. V shed 5 bases and J shed 5 bases, with 7 bases lying between them. The CDR3 is 11 amino acids. Study conclusions and caveats: Baseline serology detected seropositivity in only a handful of AZD1222 recipients.

Points on this clone: Its antigen is still unknown.

Sequenced by immunoSEQ multiplex PCR; TCRdb stores in-frame clones only, minus some. The sample holds 150,000 to 200,000 clones, about 90% seen once. J is TRBJ2-7 and V is TRBV12-3 or TRBV12-4, with a possible D match to TRBD2 (5 bases). Sequencing was performed on peripheral blood, taken 28 days after the second AZD1222 dose. This TCR derives from an adult who received the AZD1222 COVID-19 vaccine. CDR3 region: CASSRTHEQYF. CDR3 bases: TGTGCCAGCAGTAGGACTCACGAGCAGTACTTC.